The 5 T cell receptor beta chains in this list originate from one sample, sequenced in a study of human T cells and chemical hapten exposure. TCRdb called the RACE reads again in MiXCR, with one record for every CDR3 protein. The repertoire has 95,000 to 100,000 distinct CDR3 sequences, 10% to 12% of them found once; the top ten carry about 3.1%. The time point: pre-sensitization, week 0. The sample's treatment: therapeutic diphenylcyclopropenone sensitization with weekly scalp DPC. Sequencing used whole blood, obtained in connection with sensitization to the hapten diphenylcyclopropenone (DPC). The receptors were sampled from a woman aged 60-75 years with alopecia areata. Some clones in this sample may be carry-over from other donors' samples.

The J gene is TRBJ2-7, the V gene TRBV18, with 9 bases identical to TRBD2. Germline CDR1 KGHSH, CDR2 LQKENI. CDR3 size: 16 residues. Trimming at V came to 0 bases and at J to 0 bases, leaving 3 bases not matched to a gene. In nucleotides, the CDR3 is TGTGCCAGCTCACCACCTGCGGGGGGGACCTCCTACGAGCAGTACTTC. This translates into CASSPPAGGTSYEQYF.

This clonotype occurred many times. The chain has TRBV11-2 and TRBJ1-3; D is possibly TRBD1 (6 bases). Germline lookup yields CDR1 SGHAT and CDR2 FQNNGV. Trimming left V 2 bases short and J 2 bases short, with 13 bases between. There are 16 residues in the CDR3. The CDR3 spells CASSLPPQGAGNTIYF. The CDR3 DNA reads as TGTGCCAGCAGCTTACCTCCACAGGGAGCTGGAAACACCATATATTTT.

The gene calls are TRBV10-3 and TRBJ2-1; D unclear. The CDR3 length is 12 residues. V dropped 4 bases and J dropped 10 bases, with 11 bases sitting between them. Looked up from germline, CDR1 is ENHRY and CDR2 is SYGVKD. The CDR3 coding sequence is TGTGCCATCAGTGGACGAAGAAACGAGCAGTTCTTC. Translation: CAISGRRNEQFF.

The gene calls are TRBV7-8 and TRBJ1-2; 7 positions agree with TRBD1. Germline lookup yields CDR1 SGHVS and CDR2 FQNEAQ. The V and J ends lost 6 bases and 8 bases, in that order; junction bases with no gene match: 9. The CDR3 runs 13 residues. In DNA, the CDR3 is TGTGCCAGCAGTTCCACAGGGGTTGGAGGCTACACCTTC. This translates into CASSSTGVGGYTF.

The CDR3 DNA reads as TGTGCCAGCAGCTTACAGGTTGATTCACCCCTCCACTTT. Translation gives CASSLQVDSPLHF. This sequence joins TRBV7-9 and TRBJ1-6; D is unresolved. This CDR3 contains 13 residues. Germline values: CDR1 SEHNR, CDR2 FQNEAQ (reference sequence). The V end lost 2 bases, the J end lost 8 bases, and 7 bases lay between the germline ends.